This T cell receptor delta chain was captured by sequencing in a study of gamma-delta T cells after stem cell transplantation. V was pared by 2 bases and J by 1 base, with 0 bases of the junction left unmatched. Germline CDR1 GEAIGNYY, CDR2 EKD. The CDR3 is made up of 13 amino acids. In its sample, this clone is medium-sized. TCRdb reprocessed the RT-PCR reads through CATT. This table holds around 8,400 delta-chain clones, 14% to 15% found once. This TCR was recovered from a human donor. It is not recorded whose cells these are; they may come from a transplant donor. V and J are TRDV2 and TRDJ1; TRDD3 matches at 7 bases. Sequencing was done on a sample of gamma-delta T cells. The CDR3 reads CACDRIRTDKLIF. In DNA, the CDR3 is TGTGCCTGTGACAGGATACGCACCGATAAACTCATCTTT.